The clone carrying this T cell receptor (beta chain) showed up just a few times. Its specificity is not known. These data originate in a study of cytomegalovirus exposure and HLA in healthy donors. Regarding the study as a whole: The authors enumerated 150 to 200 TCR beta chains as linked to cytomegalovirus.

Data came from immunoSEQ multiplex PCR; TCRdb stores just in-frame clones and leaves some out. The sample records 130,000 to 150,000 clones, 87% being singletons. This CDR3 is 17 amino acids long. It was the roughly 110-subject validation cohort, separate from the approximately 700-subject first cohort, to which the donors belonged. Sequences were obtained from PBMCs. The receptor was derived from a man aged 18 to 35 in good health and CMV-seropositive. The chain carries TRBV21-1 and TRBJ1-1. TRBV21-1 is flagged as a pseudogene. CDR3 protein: CASSKETEGLRETEAFF. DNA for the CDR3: TGTGCCAGCAGCAAAGAAACGGAGGGATTAAGGGAAACTGAAGCTTTCTTT.